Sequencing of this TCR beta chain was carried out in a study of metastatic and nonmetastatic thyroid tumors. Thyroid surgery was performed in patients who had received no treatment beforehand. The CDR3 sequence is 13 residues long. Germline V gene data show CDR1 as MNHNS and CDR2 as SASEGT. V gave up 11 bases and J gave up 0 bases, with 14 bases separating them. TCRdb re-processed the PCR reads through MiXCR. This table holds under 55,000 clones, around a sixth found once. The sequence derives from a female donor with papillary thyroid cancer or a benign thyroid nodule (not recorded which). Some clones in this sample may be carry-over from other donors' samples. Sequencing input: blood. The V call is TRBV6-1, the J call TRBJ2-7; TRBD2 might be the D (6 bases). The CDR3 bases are TGTGCCGGAGGGACTTTGAGCTCCTACGAGCAGTACTTC. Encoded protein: CAGGTLSSYEQYF.